The 31 T cell receptor beta chains below were found in one sample sequenced in a study of Graves' ophthalmopathy and Graves' hyperthyroidism. Amplification of the TCR beta CDR3 regions used RNA transcripts (as template). Following a first-round RT-PCR that used HTBI primers, a second-round multiplex PCR was carried out. TCRdb independently ran MiXCR on the multiplex PCR reads; one entry per CDR3 protein. The sample holds 230,000 or so distinct CDR3 sequences, around 50% seen once. The sample comprised peripheral blood. The origin of the receptors is an adult man with Graves' ophthalmopathy.

V and J are TRBV7-9 and TRBJ2-6; D is perhaps TRBD1 (5 bases). V gave up 2 bases and J gave up 6 bases, with 11 bases separating them. This CDR3 region has 15 residues. Per germline, CDR1 SEHNR and CDR2 FQNEAQ (reference sequence). The CDR3 is CASSLHADTANVLTF. For the CDR3, the DNA is TGTGCCAGCAGCTTACACGCGGACACGGCCAACGTCCTGACTTTC.

The V and J genes are TRBV7-3 and TRBJ2-2; 10 nucleotides line up with TRBD2. The CDR3 loop spans 20 amino acids. Trimming cost V 2 bases and J 3 bases; bases outside gene matches: 15. Germline V lookup: CDR1 SGHTA, CDR2 FQGTGA. The CDR3 DNA sequence: TGTGCCAGCAGCTTACTGTCCTCCCCAGGTCTAGCGGGAGACACCGGGGAGCTGTTTTTT. It yields the protein CASSLLSSPGLAGDTGELFF.

This clonotype was counted a few times. This rearrangement joins TRBV7-2 to TRBJ2-1; D assignment may be TRBD1 or TRBD2 (5 bases each). Germline V gene sequence: CDR1 SGHTA, CDR2 FQGNSA. CDR3 length: 16 residues. Deletions cut 2 bases from V and 5 bases from J, with 16 bases between. CDR3 protein: CASSLSRDPSNNEQFF. The CDR3 coding sequence is TGTGCCAGCAGCTTAAGCAGGGACCCATCGAACAATGAGCAGTTCTTC.

This clonotype was recorded many times. The rearrangement uses TRBV7-9 and TRBJ1-6, with 11 bases fitting TRBD1. The germline V gene encodes CDR1 SEHNR and CDR2 FQNEAQ (reference sequence). The CDR3 sequence is 14 residues long. V lost 5 bases, J lost 10 bases, and 4 bases stayed unmatched. The CDR3 loop reads CASSPGQGESPLHF. CDR3 sequence (DNA): TGTGCCAGCAGCCCGGGACAGGGGGAGTCACCCCTCCACTTT.

This chain joins TRBV15 and TRBJ1-5; possibly TRBD1 for D (5 bases). Per the germline V gene, CDR1 is LNHNV and CDR2 is YYDKDF (reference sequence). Trimming shortened V by 0 bases and J by 1 base, and 22 bases separated the two germline ends. The CDR3 is 20 amino acids. The CDR3 coding sequence is TGTGCCACCAGCAGAGATCACCCCCTCGGGGGGTGGGCAAGCAATCAGCCCCAGCATTTT. Translating it yields CATSRDHPLGGWASNQPQHF. Supplemented by reference TRBV15 and TRBJ1-5, the full variable domain reads DAMVIQNPRYQVTQFGKPVTLSCSQTLNHNVMYWYQQKSSQAPKLLFHYYDKDFNNEADTPDNFQSRRPNTSFCFLDIRSPGLGDTAMYLCATSRDHPLGGWASNQPQHFGDGTRLSIL.

Ten or more counts support this clonotype. This chain links TRBV29-1 with TRBJ1-5; D may be TRBD1 (5 bases). Germline V gives CDR1 SQVTM, CDR2 ANQGSEA. The CDR3 covers 13 residues. V gave up 4 bases and J gave up 6 bases, with 13 bases separating them. Here the CDR3 DNA reads TGCAGCGTTGGTTGGGGCGAGAGTCAGCCCCAGCATTTT. Translating gives CSVGWGESQPQHF. The entire variable domain, with the rest obtained from reference TRBV29-1 and TRBJ1-5, is as follows: SAVISQKPSRDICQRGTSLTIQCQVDSQVTMMFWYRQQPGQSLTLIATANQGSEATYESGFVIDKFPISRPNLTFSTLTVSNMSPEDSSIYLCSVGWGESQPQHFGDGTRLSIL.

In regard to this clonotype: One end of the junction fails to match germline, which may point to a read error. This chain connects TRBV7-9 to TRBJ2-2, with 10 bases that match TRBD2. Per germline, CDR1 SEHNR and CDR2 FQNEAQ (reference sequence). The CDR3 runs 16 residues. The CDR3 region has the DNA TGTGTCAGCAGCATCAGAGCGGGAGGGCCGACCGGGGAGCTGTTTTTT. This translates into CVSSIRAGGPTGELFF.

This sequence joins TRBV19 and TRBJ2-2; 7 bases agree with TRBD2. CDR3 length equals 16 residues. From germline, CDR1 is LNHDA and CDR2 SQIVND (reference sequence). J was trimmed by 4 bases and V by 5 bases; bases with no gene match: 10. Here the CDR3 DNA reads TGTGCCAGTAGTCCGACCCCGACTAGCAGCACCGGGGAGCTGTTTTTT. Protein product: CASSPTPTSSTGELFF.

This clonotype was found many times. The chain is built from TRBV20-1 and TRBJ2-7; 12 nucleotides align to TRBD1. Germline CDR1 reads DFQATT; CDR2 reads SNEGSKA (reference sequence). The CDR3 has 15 residues. The junction had 7 bases not matched to a gene; V was cut back by 4 bases and J by 3 bases. The CDR3 bases are TGCAGTGCTACGGGACAGGGGGCAGACTTCTACGAGCAGTACTTC. The encoded protein is CSATGQGADFYEQYF.

V and J are TRBV24-1 and TRBJ2-5; 8 nucleotides line up with TRBD1. Germline CDR1 KGHDR, CDR2 SFDVKD. This CDR3 has 12 amino acids. Trimming cost V 6 bases and J 7 bases; bases outside gene matches: 3. Here the CDR3 reads CATSRTGRTQYF. CDR3 nucleotides: TGTGCCACCAGTCGGACAGGGAGGACCCAGTACTTC.

This clonotype has more than one count but fewer than ten. The rearrangement joins TRBV6-5 to TRBJ1-5; 8 positions match TRBD1. CDR3 length equals 12 residues. V dropped 6 bases and J dropped 6; count of bases not matched to a gene: 1. The V gene's germline CDR1 is MNHEY and CDR2 SVGAGI. The CDR3 nucleotides are TGTGCCAGCAGACAGGGGGGTCAGCCCCAGCATTTT. The encoded protein is CASRQGGQPQHF.

The genes are TRBV5-1 and TRBJ1-1; the match to TRBD1 covers 8 bases. Trimming at V came to 4 bases and at J to 7 bases, leaving 12 bases not matched to a gene. The CDR3 covers 15 residues. The germline V gene has CDR1 SGHRS and CDR2 YFSETQ. In DNA form, the CDR3 reads TGCGCCAGCAGCCCCGTTGGACAGGGAGGAGGTGAAGCTTTCTTT. Translated: CASSPVGQGGGEAFF. The full variable domain, with the rest looked up from reference TRBV5-1 and TRBJ1-1, is KAGVTQTPRYLIKTRGQQVTLSCSPISGHRSVSWYQQTPGQGLQFLFEYFSETQRNKGNFPGRFSGRQFSNSRSEMNVSTLELGDSALYLCASSPVGQGGGEAFFGQGTRLTVV.

There are a few counts of this clonotype. This chain links TRBV5-5 with TRBJ1-1; TRBD1 agrees at 10 bases. The CDR3 is made up of 15 amino acids. The germline V gene has CDR1 SGHKS and CDR2 YYEKEE (reference sequence). V lost 2 bases, J lost 11 bases, and 12 bases stayed unmatched. The CDR3 bases are TGTGCCAGCAGCTTTGATGGAGGGACAGGGGTTTTGGCTTTCTTT. This sequence encodes CASSFDGGTGVLAFF.

There are many counts of this clonotype. The rearrangement joins TRBV11-2 to TRBJ1-1; 9 nucleotides match TRBD1. Germline V gene lookup returns CDR1 SGHAT and CDR2 FQNNGV. Trimming removed 5 bases from V and 5 bases from J; junction bases left unmatched: 6. There are 14 residues in the CDR3. In DNA form, the CDR3 reads TGTGCCAGCAGCCCGGACAGGGGTGTGACTGAAGCTTTCTTT. This sequence encodes CASSPDRGVTEAFF.

The J gene is TRBJ2-2, the V gene TRBV7-9; 8 bases agree with TRBD1. The V gene's germline CDR1 is SEHNR and CDR2 FQNEAQ (reference sequence). The V segment lost 5 bases and the J segment 1 base; nucleotides outside the gene matches: 6. The CDR3 spans 16 residues. CDR3 nucleotide sequence: TGTGCCAGCAGCCCTCAGGACAGGGTGAACACCGGGGAGCTGTTTTTT. Amino acid sequence: CASSPQDRVNTGELFF.

The chain combines TRBV12-3 or TRBV12-4 with TRBJ1-1; D might be TRBD1 (5 bases). Trimming left V 3 bases short and J 3 bases short, with 11 bases between. The CDR3 spans 14 residues. The CDR3 sequence is CASSFVRADTEAFF. The CDR3 DNA follows: TGTGCCAGCAGTTTCGTCAGGGCGGACACTGAAGCTTTCTTT.

The sample holds a few counts of this clonotype. The chain links TRBV5-5 to TRBJ2-5, with TRBD1 matching 12 bases. Germline CDR1 and CDR2: SGHKS and YYEKEE (reference sequence). This CDR3 comprises 16 residues. Losses at the gene ends were 4 bases for V and 7 bases for J; bases not matched to a gene: 11. The CDR3 DNA reads as TGTGCCAGCAGCCCGGGGACAGGGGGCTCCAGGGCGACCCAGTACTTC. Translation gives CASSPGTGGSRATQYF.

Comments on this clonotype: Its ends do not fully match the called genes, so a read error is possible. The chain combines TRBV5-4 with TRBJ2-5, with a tentative D call TRBD2 (6 bases). Germline values: CDR1 SGHNT, CDR2 YYREEE (reference sequence). The CDR3 is 13 residues long. The CDR3 DNA is TGCGCCAGCAGCCAGGTTGGGGGGGAGACCCAGTACTTC. It is translated as CASSQVGGETQYF. Full variable domain (rest looked up from reference TRBV5-4 and TRBJ2-5): ETGVTQSPTHLIKTRGQQVTLRCSSQSGHNTVSWYQQALGQGPQFIFQYYREEENGRGNFPPRFSGLQFPNYSSELNVNALELDDSALYLCASSQVGGETQYFGPGTRLLVL.

The genes are TRBV7-2 and TRBJ2-7; D may match TRBD1 or TRBD2 (7 bases each). This CDR3 is built from 12 residues. V gave up 5 bases and J gave up 9 bases, with 14 bases separating them. Germline V lookup: CDR1 SGHTA, CDR2 FQGNSA. CDR3 DNA sequence: TGTGCCAGCAGCCTGCCCAGGGGGGGGCAGTACTTC. Its translation is CASSLPRGGQYF.

This clonotype has more than one count but fewer than ten. V usage is TRBV12-3 or TRBV12-4 and J usage is TRBJ1-3; D is undetermined. Between the trimmed V and J ends, which lost 6 bases and 10 bases, there was a span of 13 bases. The CDR3 runs to 12 residues. CDR3 region: CASSNRAITIYF. DNA of the CDR3: TGTGCCAGCAGCAACCGGGCCATAACCATATATTTT.

To note about this clonotype: A junction boundary mismatches the germline segment, possibly from a read error. This chain connects TRBV10-3 to TRBJ2-6; D may correspond to TRBD1 or TRBD2 (5 bases each). Germline V gives CDR1 ENHRY, CDR2 SYGVKD. The CDR3 length is 19 residues. CDR3 sequence (DNA): TGTGCCAGCAGTTACTCGAGGGTAAATAGGGGAGCTGGGGCCAACGTCCTGACTTTC. Translated, it gives CASSYSRVNRGAGANVLTF.

This clonotype has more than one count but fewer than ten. The chain uses TRBV2 and TRBJ1-2; D is perhaps TRBD1 (5 bases). CDR3 size: 12 residues. The germline V gene encodes CDR1 SNHLY and CDR2 FYNNEI. V lost 8 bases and J lost 4, with 11 bases in between. The CDR3 region has the DNA TGTGCCAGCGACAGCGTTCTCTATGGCTACACCTTC. Translated, it gives CASDSVLYGYTF.

This clonotype was counted ten times or more. The rearrangement links TRBV29-1 to TRBJ1-2; 10 positions agree with TRBD1. V lost 7 bases, J lost 8 bases, and 4 bases stayed unmatched. The CDR3 loop spans 11 amino acids. From germline, CDR1 is SQVTM and CDR2 ANQGSEA. The CDR3: CSGQGAEGYTF. CDR3 DNA: TGCAGCGGACAGGGGGCTGAAGGCTACACCTTC.

The chain uses TRBV3-1 and TRBJ1-4; tentatively, D is TRBD1 (5 bases). V lost 0 bases to trimming and J lost 8 bases, with 16 bases between them. The CDR3 runs 16 residues. Germline V gives CDR1 LGHDT, CDR2 YNNKEL (reference sequence). The chain's CDR3 is CASSQDEWQGREKLFF. The CDR3 nucleotides are TGTGCCAGCAGCCAAGATGAGTGGCAGGGCCGCGAAAAACTGTTTTTT.

The V gene is TRBV19, the J gene TRBJ2-7; possibly TRBD1 for D (6 bases). The CDR3 length is 14 residues. The germline CDR1 and CDR2 sequences are LNHDA and SQIVND (reference sequence). Trimming left V 7 bases short and J 3 bases short, with 16 bases between. The CDR3: CASTPGDEGYEQYF. CDR3 DNA: TGTGCCAGTACCCCAGGGGACGAGGGCTACGAGCAGTACTTC.

The chain is built from TRBV24-1 and TRBJ2-1; 7 nucleotides align to TRBD2. V gave up 3 bases and J gave up 3 bases; unmatched junction bases: 10. Germline V lookup: CDR1 KGHDR, CDR2 SFDVKD. There are 17 residues in the CDR3. CDR3 sequence (DNA): TGTGCCACCAGTGATGATACGAGCGGGACCTTCTACAATGAGCAGTTCTTC. Its protein product is CATSDDTSGTFYNEQFF.

This clonotype has only a few counts. The chain links TRBV2 to TRBJ1-4; D unclear. CDR3 size: 14 residues. V gave up 6 bases and J gave up 0 bases, with 8 bases separating them. Germline CDR1 and CDR2: SNHLY and FYNNEI. The CDR3 DNA reads as TGTGCCAGCAGGGACTCTTCAACTAATGAAAAACTGTTTTTT. It yields the protein CASRDSSTNEKLFF.

This chain joins TRBV5-6 and TRBJ1-1, with D hard to call. The CDR3 spans 13 residues. Germline V gives CDR1 SGHDT, CDR2 YYEEEE. The ends were cut back, 2 bases at V and 3 bases at J, with 8 bases in the middle. CDR3 sequence: CASSFEGDTEAFF. In nucleotides, the CDR3 is TGTGCCAGCAGCTTCGAAGGAGACACTGAAGCTTTCTTT.

This clonotype was counted only a few times. This chain uses TRBV15 with TRBJ2-7, with TRBD1 identical over 8 bases. The CDR3 consists of 15 residues. Unmatched junction bases numbered 8, after V lost 4 bases and J lost 3 bases. Germline lookup yields CDR1 LNHNV and CDR2 YYDKDF (reference sequence). The CDR3 DNA sequence: TGTGCCACCAGCACCCTGGGACAGGACTTCTACGAGCAGTACTTC. Translating it yields CATSTLGQDFYEQYF.

This clonotype was counted only a few times. V gene TRBV20-1 combines with J gene TRBJ2-5, with D tentatively TRBD1 or TRBD2 (5 bases each). There are 13 residues in the CDR3. V dropped 7 bases and J dropped 2 bases, with 14 bases sitting between them. Germline loops: CDR1 DFQATT, CDR2 SNEGSKA (reference sequence). The CDR3 sequence is CSGVRGLQETQYF. The CDR3 nucleotides are TGCAGTGGGGTGAGGGGCCTACAAGAGACCCAGTACTTC.

This clonotype was seen once. The V gene is TRBV20-1, the J gene TRBJ2-7; D is possibly TRBD1 (5 bases). This CDR3 region has 12 residues. CDR1 is DFQATT, CDR2 SNEGSKA, per germline (reference sequence). V was cut by 4 bases and J by 6 bases, with 13 bases left in between. CDR3 in DNA: TGCAGTGCTAAAGGGGTGAGCTGCGAGCAGTACTTC. It specifies CSAKGVSCEQYF.